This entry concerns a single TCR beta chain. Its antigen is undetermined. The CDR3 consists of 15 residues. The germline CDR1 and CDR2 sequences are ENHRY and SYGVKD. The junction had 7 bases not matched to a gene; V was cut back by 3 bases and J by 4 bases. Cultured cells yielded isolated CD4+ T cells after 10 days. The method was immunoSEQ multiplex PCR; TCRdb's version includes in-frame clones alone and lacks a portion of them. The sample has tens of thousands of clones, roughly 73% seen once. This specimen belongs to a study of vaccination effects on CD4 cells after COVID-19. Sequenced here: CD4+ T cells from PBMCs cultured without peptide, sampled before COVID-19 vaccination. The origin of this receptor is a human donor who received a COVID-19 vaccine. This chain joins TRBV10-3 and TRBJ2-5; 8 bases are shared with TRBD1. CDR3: CAISDPPGGAETQYF. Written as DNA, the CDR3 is TGTGCCATCAGTGATCCCCCAGGGGGCGCAGAGACCCAGTACTTC.